A selection of T cell receptor beta chains follows, all from one sample in a study of blood T cell repertoires in COVID-19. Sequencing used immunoSEQ multiplex PCR; TCRdb keeps in-frame clones, though not all of them. The sample records under 300,000 clones, about four fifths being singletons. The material sequenced was peripheral blood. The receptors were sampled from a woman under 30 with acute or convalescent COVID-19. Both conserved end residues are part of each CDR3. A D gene is named only where the DNA matches it firmly. The size of a clone is reported for some rows only, either as once, few or many, or as a class for expanded clones.

v_gene	d_gene	abundance	j_gene	CDR3aa	CDR3nt
TRBV7-2	TRBD2	few	TRBJ2-1	CASSLTREGRHEQFF	TGTGCCAGCAGCTTAACGCGGGAGGGCCGCCATGAGCAGTTCTTC
TRBV3-1/TRBV3-2	TRBD2	once	TRBJ2-3	CASSQERTSGVRDTQYF	TGTGCCAGCAGCCAAGAGCGGACTAGCGGGGTAAGAGATACGCAGTATTTT
TRBV6-5	TRBD1	NA	TRBJ2-5	CASSYRTGEYF	TGTGCCAGCAGTTACCGGACAGGAGAGTACTTC
TRBV27	TRBD1	NA	TRBJ1-2	CASSATGNYGYTF	TGTGCCAGCAGTGCGACAGGGAACTATGGCTACACCTTC
TRBV6-5	NA	NA	TRBJ2-7	CATSGTGYYEQYF	TGTGCCACCTCCGGGACTGGCTATTACGAGCAGTACTTC
TRBV28	TRBD2	NA	TRBJ2-1	CASSLFRSSGFDEQFF	TGTGCCAGCAGTTTATTTCGGTCTAGCGGGTTCGATGAGCAGTTCTTC
TRBV18	NA	NA	TRBJ1-4	CASSGTDEKLFF	TGTGCCAGCTCAGGTACGGATGAAAAACTGTTTTTT
TRBV12-3/TRBV12-4	NA	NA	TRBJ2-7	CASSPPGIYEQYF	TGTGCCAGCAGTCCTCCCGGGATCTACGAGCAGTACTTC
TRBV12-3/TRBV12-4	NA	NA	TRBJ2-3	CASLRSNTDTQYF	TGTGCCAGTTTACGGAGCAACACAGATACGCAGTATTTT
TRBV4-3	TRBD2	NA	TRBJ2-1	CASSQQLAGAEFYNEQFF	TGCGCCAGCAGCCAACAACTAGCGGGAGCGGAGTTCTACAATGAGCAGTTCTTC
TRBV5-4	NA	NA	TRBJ2-1	CASSLEIEGDEQFF	TGTGCCAGCAGCTTGGAAATAGAGGGGGATGAGCAGTTCTTC
TRBV18	NA	NA	TRBJ1-3	CASSPGTGNTIYF	TGTGCCAGCTCACCCGGGACAGGAAACACCATATATTTT
TRBV9	NA	NA	TRBJ1-1	CASSVAGQEVEAFF	TGTGCCAGCAGCGTAGCGGGACAAGAAGTTGAAGCTTTCTTT
TRBV4-3	TRBD2	NA	TRBJ2-5	CASSQEGTSGSRETQYF	TGCGCCAGCAGCCAAGAAGGGACTAGCGGGAGTCGGGAGACCCAGTACTTC
TRBV6-6	TRBD2	NA	TRBJ2-1	CASSEGTSSSYNEQFF	TGTGCCAGCAGCGAGGGGACTAGCAGTTCCTACAATGAGCAGTTCTTC
TRBV9	TRBD1	NA	TRBJ2-3	CASSVDPGGQGTDTQYF	TGTGCCAGCAGCGTAGACCCAGGGGGACAGGGGACAGATACGCAGTATTTT
TRBV7-2	TRBD1	NA	TRBJ1-5	CASSTQTGGNQPQHF	TGTGCCAGCAGCACTCAAACAGGGGGTAATCAGCCCCAGCATTTT
TRBV6-4	TRBD2	NA	TRBJ2-2	CASSPAGVHTGELFF	TGTGCCAGCAGTCCAGCGGGAGTTCATACCGGGGAGCTGTTTTTT
TRBV30	TRBD2	few	TRBJ2-3	CAWRLAGAGPDTQYF	TGTGCCTGGAGACTAGCGGGAGCGGGGCCAGATACGCAGTATTTT
TRBV28	NA	once	TRBJ2-7	CASSYPNSYEQYF	TGTGCCAGCAGTTACCCCAACAGTTACGAGCAGTACTTC
TRBV28	NA	NA	TRBJ2-3	CASSRTYTDTQYF	TGTGCCAGCAGTCGCACCTACACAGATACGCAGTATTTT
TRBV30	TRBD1	few	TRBJ1-1	CAWSDRDRGFTEAFF	TGTGCCTGGAGTGACCGGGACAGGGGCTTCACTGAAGCTTTCTTT
TRBV6-6	NA	once	TRBJ1-2	CASSYSGGVYGYTF	TGTGCCAGCAGTTACTCTGGCGGGGTGTATGGCTACACCTTC
TRBV5-1	TRBD1	NA	TRBJ1-2	CASSPGLAPGGPYGYTF	TGCGCCAGCAGCCCGGGTCTCGCTCCAGGGGGCCCTTATGGCTACACCTTC